This T cell receptor (beta chain) was recorded in a study of identical twins (dated by TCRdb to between 2015 and 2016). Looking at the study overall: The study deep-sequenced TCR alpha and beta repertoires from monozygotic twins, unrelated adults of various ages and cord blood to test whether fetal clonotypes persist. To rule out contamination, replicate twin experiments were performed at different times with different library preparation protocols.

Via the germline V gene, CDR1 is MNHNS and CDR2 SASEGT. The CDR3 runs 14 amino acids, cysteine and phenylalanine included. CDR3 DNA is the only sequence kept; it has 42 bases, read in frame from the first base. V and J are truncated by 6 bases and 3 bases respectively, leaving an intervening sequence of 12 bases. On this clonotype itself: No cognate antigen has been identified for it. No base quality values were provided; no much bigger clone lies one nucleotide off.

All donors were healthy Caucasians. The twin cohort comprised three pairs of female monozygotic twins, all aged roughly 18 to 30 years. RNA for TCR libraries was isolated from peripheral blood mononuclear cells. The library was built by means of 5' RACE. TCRdb lists the instrument as Illumina HiSeq 2000. A universal primer binding site was added through template switching, and the final cDNA carried a unique molecular identifier so that TCR cDNA molecules could be counted accurately. Specific primers in the conserved constant-segment region were used to synthesize first-strand cDNA for TCR alpha and beta chains. To control for contamination, every cDNA library carried two barcodes: a SMART-Mk sample barcode plus Illumina barcodes. TruSeq adapter sequences, together with Illumina sample barcodes, were added in two successive PCR steps. The TCR alpha and beta cDNA libraries were sequenced on the Illumina HiSeq platform using custom primers. The authors' analysis ran thus. MiGEC was used to process raw reads and extract unique molecular identifiers, and MiXCR was used to find CDR3 positions. Recombination models were inferred per individual with the repgenHMM and IGoR tools using an EM algorithm. The tcR package in R was used for shared clonotype analysis, with sharing normalized by the product of cloneset sizes. To study raw recombination without the effects of thymic and clonal selection, out-of-frame nonproductive sequences were analyzed. TCRdb reworked the public reads: Q25 trimming with fastp, MiXCR clone assembly, productive beta chains retained. Records with the same CDR3 protein are collapsed into one entry carrying the most frequent genes and DNA. TCRdb, rather than the study authors, made the V and J calls. The sample table holds 700,000 or so distinct CDR3 sequences, of which over 8.5% were seen once. Jointly, the top ten make up around 0.98% of the sample.

Overall results and qualifications from the work: Compared with coincidental sharing between unrelated individuals, an excess of low generation-probability sequences was observed among out-of-frame TCR alpha sequences shared between twins. Conclusions relied on cross-sectional statistical analysis, since the same donors could not be followed over many years. Fewer insertions were carried by abundant cord blood beta clonotypes, a similar but weaker trend appeared in young adult naive repertoires, and no such trend appeared in memory repertoires. In monozygotic twins, recombination models systematically underestimated out-of-frame TCR alpha sharing, but the models matched the sharing seen between unrelated individuals. The excess sharing between twins in beta out-of-frame sequences was weaker because fewer shared sequences reduced the signal-to-noise ratio. Zero-insertion analyses could be partly confounded by invariant T cells such as MAIT and iNKT, although diverse VJ usage argued against such confounding for most clonotypes.

This sample was also put to use in a study of yellow fever vaccine responses in identical twins. Looking at the second paper: According to the authors, the vaccine-induced T cell response in identical twins seemed to be partly convergent and partly specific to each individual. The study precisely tracked vaccine-responding T cell clones in identical twins.

The sequenced sample was PBMCs. Here the chain combines TRBV6-1 and TRBJ1-5, with the D gene uncertain. This sequence was found in a woman aged 18-35 years in good health. CDR3 protein: CASRPLGVNQPQHF. Here is the DNA: TGTGCCAGCAGGCCTCTTGGAGTCAATCAGCCCCAGCATTTT.